One sample yielded the 11 T cell receptor beta chains listed below, sequenced in a study of Tregs in tolerant kidney transplant recipients. Related graft donors supplied nonmyeloablative bone marrow transplants, and mixed chimerism was transient. Here immunoSEQ multiplex PCR was the method, and the copy in TCRdb shows in-frame clones only, minus some. This repertoire includes 14,000 or so clones. The sequencing here drew on CD8+ T cells from blood (PBMCs), taken 6 months after the transplant. These receptors were collected from a human patient who received a combined kidney and bone marrow transplant. Among the T cells, some may be from the graft donor.

To note about this clone: The read gets to within 3 residues of the CDR3 end, and the germline J gene fills in the rest. The rearrangement joins TRBV7-8 to TRBJ2-7; TRBD1 might be the D (6 bases). Germline CDR1 SGHVS, CDR2 FQNEAQ. The CDR3 consists of 13 residues. Trimming shortened V by 5 bases and J by 5 bases, and 13 bases separated the two germline ends. CDR3 sequence: CASSITGYHEQYF. The sequenced part of the CDR3 DNA is TGTGCCAGCAGCATTACAGGGTATCACGAG. The full variable domain, rest sourced from reference TRBV7-8 and TRBJ2-7, is GAGVSQSPRYKVAKRGQDVALRCDPISGHVSLFWYQQALGQGPEFLTYFQNEAQLDKSGLPSDRFFAERPEGSVSTLKIQRTQQEDSAVYLCASSITGYHEQYFGPGTRLTVT.

Remarks on this clone: The sequence runs out 3 residues before the end of the CDR3; the remainder is reconstructed from the germline J gene. This chain connects TRBV7-9 to TRBJ2-1; unclear D gene. Germline V gene data show CDR1 as SEHNR and CDR2 as FQNEAQ (reference sequence). This CDR3 has 15 amino acids. Trimming took 3 bases from V and 4 from J, leaving 13 bases between them. The CDR3 bases that were read are TGTGCCAGCAGCTTCAGCGTAGTCCCTTACAATGAG. Translation: CASSFSVVPYNE. The whole CDR3 is CASSFSVVPYNEQFF.

Comment on this clone: Compared with germline, one end of the junction differs, possibly owing to a read error. The read ends 3 residues shy of where the CDR3 ends; the end is completed using the germline J gene. Other DNA sequences in this specimen translate into the identical CDR3. This rearrangement joins TRBV2 to TRBJ1-3, with D perhaps TRBD1 (5 bases). CDR1 is SNHLY and CDR2 is FYNNEI in the germline V gene. CDR3 length: 14 amino acids. The CDR3 loop reads CASSGTRGGNTIYF. CDR3 bases read: TGTGCCAGCAGCGGCACCCGGGGGGGAAACACA.

Concerning this clone: The read ends 3 residues before the CDR3 terminus; that terminus is restored from the germline J gene. The chain joins TRBV13 to TRBJ2-4; D not resolved. Germline V CDR1 and CDR2: PRHDT, FYEKMQ (reference sequence). The CDR3 covers 14 residues. V shed 4 bases and J shed 0 bases, with 7 bases lying between them. The CDR3: CASSSGLAKNIQYF. Partial CDR3 DNA: TGTGCCAGCAGCTCCGGTCTAGCCAAAAACATT. Combining the CDR3 with reference TRBV13 and TRBJ2-4 gives the whole variable domain AAGVIQSPRHLIKEKRETATLKCYPIPRHDTVYWYQQGPGQDPQFLISFYEKMQSDKGSIPDRFSAQQFSDYHSELNMSSLELGDSALYFCASSSGLAKNIQYFGAGTRLSVL.

To note about this clone: The read is 3 residues too short to cover the CDR3 end, so that end is filled in from the germline J gene. The genes are TRBV30 and TRBJ2-5; D perhaps matches TRBD2 (7 bases). Germline V gene data show CDR1 as GTSNPN and CDR2 as SVGIG (reference sequence). This CDR3 comprises 13 residues. V was clipped by 1 base and J by 5 bases, with 11 bases between them. CDR3 in amino acids: CAWSEGGDETQYF. Incomplete CDR3 DNA: TGTGCCTGGAGTGAAGGGGGGGATGAGACC.

With respect to this clone: From the germline J gene comes the end of the CDR3, since the read stops 3 residues before it. This chain uses TRBV5-6 with TRBJ2-7; 7 positions match TRBD1. Germline-derived CDR1 and CDR2 are SGHDT and YYEEEE. The CDR3 has 15 residues. V trimming: 4 bases; J trimming: 3 bases; junction bases outside the gene matches: 10. The part of the CDR3 DNA that was read is TGTGCCAGCAGCCCTAACCCTACAGGGGTCTACGAG. Translating gives CASSPNPTGVYE. The whole CDR3 is CASSPNPTGVYEQYF.

Worth noting for this clone: The read falls 3 residues short of the CDR3 end, and the missing part is taken from the germline J gene. V gene TRBV7-9 combines with J gene TRBJ1-2; 8 nucleotides line up with TRBD1. CDR3 length: 14 amino acids. CDR1 is SEHNR, CDR2 FQNEAQ, per germline (reference sequence). Here the CDR3 reads CASSAGQGVYDYTF. The CDR3 DNA, read in part, is TGTGCCAGCAGCGCAGGACAGGGTGTCTACGAC.

Incomplete CDR3 DNA: TGCAGTGCTAGAGATAGAAGGGCGGGGGGGCCCCACAATGAG. Its translation: CSARDRRAGGPHNE. The whole CDR3 reads CSARDRRAGGPHNEQFF. The chain has TRBV20-1 and TRBJ2-1; 9 bases fit TRBD2. The CDR3 end falls 3 residues outside the read, so it is completed with the germline J gene. The trim removed 0 bases at V and 5 bases at J, leaving 11 bases unmatched. The length of the CDR3 is 17 residues. Germline V gene data show CDR1 as DFQATT and CDR2 as SNEGSKA (reference sequence).

Points on this clone: The CDR3 extends 3 residues past the end of the read, so its final part is completed from the germline J gene. The chain employs TRBV6-2 or TRBV6-3 and TRBJ2-2; D is unclear. The CDR3 consists of 15 residues. Per the germline V gene, CDR1 is MNHEY and CDR2 is SVGEGT. The CDR3 reads CASSPSPATNEKLFF. The CDR3 bases that were read are TGTGCCAGCAGTCCTTCACCTGCAACTAATGAAAAG.

Note on this clone: The read halts 3 residues ahead of the CDR3 end, with the missing end drawn from the germline J gene. J is TRBJ1-5 and V is TRBV7-9, with TRBD1 matching over 7 bases. This CDR3 comprises 15 residues. With 1 base clipped from V and 2 bases from J, the junction kept 2 bases outside the gene matches. The germline V gene has CDR1 SEHNR and CDR2 FQNEAQ (reference sequence). The CDR3 bases that were read are TGTGCCAGCAGCTTAGAAGGGGGCGGCAATCAGCCC. Amino acid sequence: CASSLEGGGNQP. The entire CDR3 reads CASSLEGGGNQPQHF.

About this clone: The read terminates 3 residues ahead of where the CDR3 ends, so the germline J gene completes it. The V gene is TRBV30, the J gene TRBJ1-5; tentatively, D is TRBD1 (5 bases). Trimming cost V 2 bases and J 0 bases, with 8 bases left between them. This CDR3 contains 14 residues. Germline CDR1 reads GTSNPN; CDR2 reads SVGIG (reference sequence). CDR3 DNA (partial): TGTGCCTGGAGTCTTGGGGCTAGCAATCAGCCC. Protein: CAWSLGASNQP. The whole CDR3 is CAWSLGASNQPQHF.